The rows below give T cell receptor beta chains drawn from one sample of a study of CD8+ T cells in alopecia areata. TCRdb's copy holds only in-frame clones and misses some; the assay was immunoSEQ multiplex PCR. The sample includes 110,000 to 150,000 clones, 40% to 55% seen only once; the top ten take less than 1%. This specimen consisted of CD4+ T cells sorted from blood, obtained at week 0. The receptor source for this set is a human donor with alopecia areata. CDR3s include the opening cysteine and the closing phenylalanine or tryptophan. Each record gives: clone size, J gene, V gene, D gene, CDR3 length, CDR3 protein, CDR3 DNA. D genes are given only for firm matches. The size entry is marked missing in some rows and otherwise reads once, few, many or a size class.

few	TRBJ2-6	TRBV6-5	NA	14	CASSYLSGANVLTF	TGTGCCAGCAGTTACTTATCTGGGGCCAACGTCCTGACTTTC
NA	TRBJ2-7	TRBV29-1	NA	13	CSVESGSSDEQYF	TGCAGCGTTGAAAGTGGGAGCAGCGACGAGCAGTACTTC
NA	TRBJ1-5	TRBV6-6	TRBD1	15	CASSSARGSNQPQHF	TGTGCCAGCAGTTCTGCCAGGGGGTCCAATCAGCCCCAGCATTTT
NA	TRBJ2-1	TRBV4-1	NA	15	CASSQAPSSYNEQFF	TGCGCCAGCAGCCAAGCCCCGAGCTCCTACAATGAGCAGTTCTTC
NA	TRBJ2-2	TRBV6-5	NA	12	CASRATTGELFF	TGTGCCAGCAGGGCGACGACCGGGGAGCTGTTTTTT
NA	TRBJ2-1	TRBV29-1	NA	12	CSVEDDSYEQFF	TGCAGCGTTGAAGACGATAGCTATGAGCAGTTCTTC
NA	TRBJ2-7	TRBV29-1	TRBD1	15	CSVEDGTGYASEQYF	TGCAGCGTTGAAGACGGGACAGGGTATGCCTCCGAGCAGTACTTC
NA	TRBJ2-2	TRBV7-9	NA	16	CASSFSSVTATGELFF	TGTGCCAGCAGCTTTAGCAGCGTGACAGCCACCGGGGAGCTGTTTTTT
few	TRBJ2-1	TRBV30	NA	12	CAWKVEGGEQFF	TGTGCCTGGAAAGTTGAGGGGGGAGAGCAGTTCTTC
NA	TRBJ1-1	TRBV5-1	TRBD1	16	CASSLVGTGSDTEAFF	TGCGCCAGCAGCTTGGTCGGGACAGGGAGTGACACTGAAGCTTTCTTT
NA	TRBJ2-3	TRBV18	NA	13	CASSPVGADTQYF	TGTGCCAGCTCACCGGTTGGGGCAGATACGCAGTATTTT
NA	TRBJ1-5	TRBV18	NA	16	CASSPGQGNSNQPQHF	TGTGCCAGCTCACCAGGGCAGGGGAATAGCAATCAGCCCCAGCATTTT
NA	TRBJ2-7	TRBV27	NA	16	CASSSDDPGQGREQYF	TGTGCCAGCAGTTCAGACGACCCGGGACAAGGGCGCGAGCAGTACTTC
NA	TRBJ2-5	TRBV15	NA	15	CATSRDFRTQETQYF	TGTGCCACCAGCAGAGATTTTCGGACACAAGAGACCCAGTACTTC
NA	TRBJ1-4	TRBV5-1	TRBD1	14	CASGQGQPGEKLFF	TGCGCCAGCGGCCAGGGACAGCCGGGGGAAAAACTGTTTTTT
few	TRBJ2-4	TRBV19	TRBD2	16	CASSISGRLGKNIQYF	TGTGCCAGTAGTATTAGCGGGCGGCTGGGCAAAAACATTCAGTACTTC
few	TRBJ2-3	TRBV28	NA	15	CASSTPGGATDTQYF	TGTGCCAGCAGTACCCCCGGGGGCGCGACAGATACGCAGTATTTT
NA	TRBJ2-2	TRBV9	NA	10	CASGGAELFF	TGTGCCAGCGGGGGGGCGGAGCTGTTTTTT
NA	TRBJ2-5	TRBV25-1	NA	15	CASSERSGGRETQYF	TGTGCCAGCAGTGAACGTAGTGGGGGAAGGGAGACCCAGTACTTC
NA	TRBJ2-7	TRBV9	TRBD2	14	CASSPREGSYEQYF	TGTGCCAGCAGCCCGCGGGAGGGCTCCTACGAGCAGTACTTC
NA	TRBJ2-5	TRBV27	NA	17	CASSLFGGRRDQETQYF	TGTGCCAGCAGTTTATTCGGGGGCAGGAGGGACCAAGAGACCCAGTACTTC
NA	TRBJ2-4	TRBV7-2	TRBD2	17	CASSRVNSGIYPNIQYF	TGTGCCAGCAGCCGCGTGAATAGCGGGATATACCCAAACATTCAGTACTTC
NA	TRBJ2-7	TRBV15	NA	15	CATSRGLTSSYEQYF	TGTGCCACCAGCAGGGGACTGACAAGCTCCTACGAGCAGTACTTC
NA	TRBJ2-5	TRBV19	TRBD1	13	CASQPGQGKTQYF	TGTGCCAGTCAACCGGGACAGGGGAAGACCCAGTACTTC
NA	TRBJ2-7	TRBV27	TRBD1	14	CATRSGTGSYEQYF	TGTGCCACCCGTTCCGGGACAGGGTCCTACGAGCAGTACTTC
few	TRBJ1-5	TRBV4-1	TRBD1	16	CASSQVTGAVGQPQHF	TGCGCCAGCAGCCAAGTGACAGGGGCTGTAGGCCAGCCCCAGCATTTT
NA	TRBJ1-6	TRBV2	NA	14	CASKWSSYNSPLHF	TGTGCCAGCAAATGGAGCTCCTATAATTCACCCCTCCACTTT
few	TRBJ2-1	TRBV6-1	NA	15	CASSEGTASYNEQFF	TGTGCCAGCAGTGAAGGGACAGCAAGCTACAATGAGCAGTTCTTC
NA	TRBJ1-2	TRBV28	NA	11	CASSLRAGPTF	TGTGCCAGCAGTTTAAGGGCAGGCCCGACCTTC
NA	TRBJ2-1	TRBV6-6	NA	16	CASSYLRGGRTHEQFF	TGTGCCAGCAGTTACCTCAGGGGCGGGAGAACCCATGAGCAGTTCTTC
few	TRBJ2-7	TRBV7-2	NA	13	CASSLARDYEQYF	TGTGCCAGCAGCTTAGCACGGGACTACGAGCAGTACTTC
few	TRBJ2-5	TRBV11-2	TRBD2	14	CASSLGTSEGTQYF	TGTGCCAGCAGCTTAGGGACTAGCGAGGGGACCCAGTACTTC
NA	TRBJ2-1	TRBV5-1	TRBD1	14	CASTNRGDYNEQFF	TGCGCCAGCACCAACAGGGGGGATTACAATGAGCAGTTCTTC
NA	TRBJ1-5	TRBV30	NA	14	CAWSVGRSNQPQHF	TGTGCCTGGAGTGTAGGACGGAGCAATCAGCCCCAGCATTTT
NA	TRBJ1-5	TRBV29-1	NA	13	CSVGSGGPQPQHF	TGCAGCGTTGGATCTGGGGGGCCTCAGCCCCAGCATTTT
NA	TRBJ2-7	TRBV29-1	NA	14	CSVIYRDKTYEQYF	TGCAGCGTCATCTACCGGGACAAAACCTACGAGCAGTACTTC
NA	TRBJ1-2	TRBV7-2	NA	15	CASRPRFGGNYGYTF	TGTGCCAGCAGACCAAGATTTGGGGGCAACTATGGCTACACCTTC
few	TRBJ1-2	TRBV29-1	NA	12	CSVESGKRGYTF	TGCAGCGTTGAATCCGGCAAGAGGGGCTACACCTTC
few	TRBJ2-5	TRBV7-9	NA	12	CAAGEIPETQYF	TGTGCCGCCGGGGAAATCCCAGAGACCCAGTACTTC
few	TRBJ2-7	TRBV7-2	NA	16	CASSLAAGRGTYEQYF	TGTGCCAGCAGCTTAGCGGCTGGACGGGGAACCTACGAGCAGTACTTC
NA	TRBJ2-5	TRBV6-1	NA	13	CATNIAGTETQYF	TGTGCCACCAACATCGCGGGGACGGAGACCCAGTACTTC
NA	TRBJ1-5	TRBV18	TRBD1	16	CASSPGRQGGNQPQHF	TGTGCCAGCTCACCGGGTCGACAGGGAGGGAATCAGCCCCAGCATTTT
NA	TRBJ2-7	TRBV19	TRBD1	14	CASSRGQSSYEQYF	TGTGCCAGTAGTAGGGGACAGAGCTCCTACGAGCAGTACTTC
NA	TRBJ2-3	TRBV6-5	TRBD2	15	CASSSTSGSPDTQYF	TGTGCCAGCAGCTCCACTAGCGGGAGTCCAGATACGCAGTATTTT
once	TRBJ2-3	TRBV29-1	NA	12	CSGEPPGDTQYF	TGCAGCGGAGAACCCCCGGGGGATACGCAGTATTTT
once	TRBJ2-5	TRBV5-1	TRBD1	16	CASSLDLTTSQGAQYF	TGCGCCAGCAGCTTGGACTTGACTACCTCCCAGGGGGCCCAGTACTTC
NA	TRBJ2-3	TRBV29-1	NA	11	CSVLSGDTQYF	TGCAGCGTTTTGAGTGGGGATACGCAGTATTTT
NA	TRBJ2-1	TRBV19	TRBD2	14	CASSRLAGGYEQFF	TGTGCCAGTAGTCGGTTAGCGGGAGGGTATGAGCAGTTCTTC
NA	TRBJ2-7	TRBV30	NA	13	CAWSEGLGYEQYF	TGTGCCTGGAGTGAGGGGCTTGGCTACGAGCAGTACTTC
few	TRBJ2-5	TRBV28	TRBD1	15	CASSQADRVWETQYF	TGTGCCAGCAGCCAAGCGGACAGGGTCTGGGAGACCCAGTACTTC
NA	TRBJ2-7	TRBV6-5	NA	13	CASSRGRSYEQYF	TGTGCCAGCAGCCGGGGACGATCCTACGAGCAGTACTTC
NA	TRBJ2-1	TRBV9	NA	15	CASSVEHTHYNEQFF	TGTGCCAGCAGCGTAGAACACACCCATTACAATGAGCAGTTCTTC
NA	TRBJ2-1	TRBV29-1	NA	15	CSARRGTGSYNEQFF	TGCAGCGCAAGACGGGGGACCGGCTCCTACAATGAGCAGTTCTTC
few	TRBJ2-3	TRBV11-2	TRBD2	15	CASSLGSGGADTQYF	TGTGCCAGCAGCCTTGGGAGCGGGGGAGCAGATACGCAGTATTTT